This TCR beta chain was documented in a study of T-cell reconstitution after alpha-beta-depleted transplantation in children. Using unique molecular identifiers, the investigators prepared the TCRbeta library. TCRdb analysed the PCR reads with MiXCR anew, one entry per CDR3 protein. The sample has around 370,000 distinct CDR3 sequences, about a tenth seen once. The CDR3 runs 18 residues. V lost 1 base and J lost 3; bases outside the gene matches: 11. Germline V CDR1 and CDR2: LGHNT, FRNRAP. The chain joins TRBV12-5 to TRBJ2-1; TRBD2 matches 8 bases. The sample was PBMCs from the stem cell graft donor, taken from the stem cell graft. The sequence was collected from a human donor who donated a stem cell graft to a child with acute lymphoblastic leukemia. CDR3 residues: CASGLDARGLENYNEQFF. Written as DNA, the CDR3 is TGTGCTAGTGGTTTGGACGCCCGGGGACTAGAGAACTACAATGAGCAGTTCTTC.